This record concerns one TCR beta chain sequence. Its antigen is still unknown. No quality values exist for individual bases; no much larger clone is one base distant. This specimen comes from a study of blood T cell repertoires in COVID-19 (TCRdb year 2020). For context, the study as a whole: Samples from collaborators originated in the United States, Italy and Spain and spanned both the acute and convalescent phases of COVID-19. The samples were drawn from the first 160 participants of the ongoing ImmuneRACE study and from 1,254 subjects provided by 6 global collaborators. The prospective study material was composed of cDNA or gDNA derived from T cells, B-cell-depleted T cells, or PBMCs. A de-identified subject ID, COVID-19 status, age in years and sex were almost always included in the sample metadata. The repertoires were released in a freely available public database meant as a resource for research on the immune response to SARS-CoV-2. Deeply sampled blood TCRbeta repertoires from subjects exposed to, actively infected with, or recovered from COVID-19 were included in the dataset. HLA class I and class II types, where available, came from metadata supplied by the sample provider rather than from assay-based typing. Overall study results and their limits: The amount of clinical and demographic metadata varied by source and participant and was provided uncurated.

The collaborating institutions used their own protocols to collect whole blood in K2EDTA tubes. Collaborator samples were shipped for TCRbeta analysis as frozen whole blood, isolated PBMCs, or DNA extracted from either sample type. TCRbeta CDR3 regions were amplified from genomic DNA using the immunoSEQ Assay, a bias-controlled multiplex PCR. On the authors' methods: Nucleated cell counts per sample were estimated from amplification of reference gene primers within the assay. Sequence reads were collapsed and filtered to measure the absolute abundance of every unique TCRbeta CDR3 rearrangement. Productive Simpson clonality was computed per sample as the square root of Simpson's diversity index over productive rearrangements. In TCRdb, the immuneACCESS table is reduced to in-frame sequences with V and J assigned. These tables do not hold every clone; where another copy was compared, an unresolved V gene accounts for under half, and the others remain unexplained. Clone size and the V and J calls come from that table; the DNA yielded D and trimming. The sample table contains about 230,000 clones; only one count was recorded for 75% to 85% of them. Approximately 7.4% of the sample is taken by the ten largest.

V loses 2 bases at its end and J loses 3 bases; junction bases beyond the gene matches: 7. Measured from the cysteine to the phenylalanine, the CDR3 is 16 residues long. Here the CDR3 DNA is all that survives: 48 bases in frame from base 1. The germline V gene gives CDR1 as SGHTA and CDR2 as FQGNSA. This TCR derives from a woman aged 50 to 60 with acute or convalescent COVID-19. Source material: peripheral blood. The rearranged segments are TRBV7-2 and TRBJ2-3, with 8 bases in between that match TRBD2. The DNA sequence is TGTGCCAGCAGCTTAATGACGGGAGGGGGTACAGATACGCAGTATTTT. Its product reads: CASSLMTGGGTDTQYF.